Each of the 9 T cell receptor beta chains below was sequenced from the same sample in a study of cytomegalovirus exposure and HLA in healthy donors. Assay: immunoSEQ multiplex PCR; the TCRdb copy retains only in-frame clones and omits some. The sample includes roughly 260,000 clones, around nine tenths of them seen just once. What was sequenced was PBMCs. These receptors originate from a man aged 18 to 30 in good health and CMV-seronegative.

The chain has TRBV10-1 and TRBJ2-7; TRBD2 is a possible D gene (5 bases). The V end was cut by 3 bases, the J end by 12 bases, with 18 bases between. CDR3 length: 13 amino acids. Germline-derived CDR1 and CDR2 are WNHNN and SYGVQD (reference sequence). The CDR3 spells CASSEVLGGLLYF. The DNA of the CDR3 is TGCGCCAGCAGTGAAGTTTTGGGTGGACTCCTGTACTTC.

The CDR3 region has the DNA TGTGCCAGCAGTACCCGGGACAGGTACCATCAGCCCCAGCATTTT. Translation: CASSTRDRYHQPQHF. This sequence joins TRBV6-5 and TRBJ1-5; TRBD1 agrees at 8 bases. Germline V gives CDR1 MNHEY, CDR2 SVGAGI. The CDR3 has 15 amino acids. The V segment lost 5 bases and the J segment 5 bases; nucleotides outside the gene matches: 8.

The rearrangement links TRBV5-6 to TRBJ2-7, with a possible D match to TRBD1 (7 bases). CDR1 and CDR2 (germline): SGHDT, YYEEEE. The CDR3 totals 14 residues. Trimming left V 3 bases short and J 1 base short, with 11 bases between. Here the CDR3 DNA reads TGTGCCAGCAGCTGGGGGGACAGTTCCTACGAGCAGTACTTC. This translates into CASSWGDSSYEQYF. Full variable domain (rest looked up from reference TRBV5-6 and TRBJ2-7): DAGVTQSPTHLIKTRGQQVTLRCSPKSGHDTVSWYQQALGQGPQFIFQYYEEEERQRGNFPDRFSGHQFPNYSSELNVNALLLGDSALYLCASSWGDSSYEQYFGPGTRLTVT.

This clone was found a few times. CDR3 DNA: TGCGCCAGCAGCCAAGCCGGGAGGTGGCTAGCCAAAAACATTCAGTACTTC. It yields the protein CASSQAGRWLAKNIQYF. This rearrangement joins TRBV4-1 to TRBJ2-4, with 7 bases identical to TRBD2. Germline CDR1 is MGHRA and CDR2 is YSYEKL. V lost 1 base, J lost 0 bases, and 6 bases stayed unmatched. This CDR3 contains 17 residues.

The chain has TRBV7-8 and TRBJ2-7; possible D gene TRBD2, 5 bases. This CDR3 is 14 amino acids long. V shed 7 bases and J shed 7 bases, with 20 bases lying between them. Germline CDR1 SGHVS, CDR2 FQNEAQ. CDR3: CASNNPTGVGEQYF. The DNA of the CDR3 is TGTGCCAGCAACAACCCTACCGGGGTGGGAGAGCAGTACTTC.

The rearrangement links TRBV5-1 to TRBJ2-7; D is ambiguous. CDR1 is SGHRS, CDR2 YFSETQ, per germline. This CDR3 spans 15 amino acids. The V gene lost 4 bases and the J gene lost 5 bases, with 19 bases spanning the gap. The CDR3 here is CASSPSVGGGDEQYF. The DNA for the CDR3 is TGCGCCAGCAGCCCCTCTGTGGGTGGCGGCGACGAGCAGTACTTC.

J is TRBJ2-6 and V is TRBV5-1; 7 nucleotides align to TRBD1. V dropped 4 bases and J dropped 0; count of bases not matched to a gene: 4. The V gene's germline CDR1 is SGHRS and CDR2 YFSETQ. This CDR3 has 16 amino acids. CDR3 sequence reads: CASSADRVSGANVLTF. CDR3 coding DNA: TGCGCCAGCAGCGCAGACAGGGTCTCTGGGGCCAACGTCCTGACTTTC.

CDR3 residues: CASSLQGGNEQFF. The CDR3 DNA is TGTGCCAGCAGTCTTCAGGGCGGCAATGAGCAGTTCTTC. This chain uses TRBV28 with TRBJ2-1; weak D call: TRBD1 (5 bases). CDR1 is MDHEN, CDR2 SYDVKM, per germline. V gave up 5 bases and J gave up 6 bases, with 11 bases separating them. The CDR3 length is 13 residues.

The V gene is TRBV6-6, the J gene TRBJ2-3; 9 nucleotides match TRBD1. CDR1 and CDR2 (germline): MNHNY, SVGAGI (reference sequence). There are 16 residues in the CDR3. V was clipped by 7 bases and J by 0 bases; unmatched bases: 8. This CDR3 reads CASTPGTGISTDTQYF. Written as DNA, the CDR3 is TGTGCCAGCACCCCAGGGACAGGGATTAGCACAGATACGCAGTATTTT.